The T cell receptor (beta chain) under discussion was sequenced for a study of beta chain features in type 1 diabetes. Stem cell-like memory, regulatory, central memory and naive CD4+ cells were sorted via CD45RO/CCR7/CD25/CD127/CD95/CD27. Germline V gene sequence: CDR1 KGHSH, CDR2 LQKENI. V lost 0 bases and J lost 5, with 8 bases in between. The CDR3 extends over 14 amino acids. Since all of the isolated RNA was reverse transcribed, expressed TCRB transcripts were what got sequenced. Regulatory, naive and central memory T cell samples averaged approximately 3.5 million reads. Method: immunoSEQ multiplex PCR; TCRdb's copy keeps in-frame clones and lacks some. The sample holds 680,000 or so clones, over 10% seen once. Study-wide findings and caveats: Within each of all four CD4+ subsets, Type 1 diabetes patients had TCRB CDR3s that were moderately but significantly shorter. HLA effects on TCRB rearrangement stayed unresolved here. Shorter templates might be favored by PCR, equally in patients and controls.

This clone was seen more than once but under ten times. Its specificity is not known. The chain combines TRBV18 with TRBJ2-1; D uncertain. This TCR was recovered from a man in his late teens or twenties with type 1 diabetes. The sequenced sample consisted of naive CD4+ T cells from blood. For the CDR3, the DNA is TGTGCCAGCTCACCACCGCCGCTTAACAATGAGCAGTTCTTC. Amino acid sequence: CASSPPPLNNEQFF.